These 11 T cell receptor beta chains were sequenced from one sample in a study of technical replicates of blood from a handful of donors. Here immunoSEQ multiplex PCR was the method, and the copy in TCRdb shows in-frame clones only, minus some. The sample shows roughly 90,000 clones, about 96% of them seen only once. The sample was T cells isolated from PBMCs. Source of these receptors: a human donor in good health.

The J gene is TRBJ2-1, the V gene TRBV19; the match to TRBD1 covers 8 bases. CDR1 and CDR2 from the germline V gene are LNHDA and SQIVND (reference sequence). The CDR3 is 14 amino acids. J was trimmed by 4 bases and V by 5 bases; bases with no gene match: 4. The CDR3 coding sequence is TGTGCCAGTAGTTTCGGACAGGGTTACAATGAGCAGTTCTTC. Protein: CASSFGQGYNEQFF.

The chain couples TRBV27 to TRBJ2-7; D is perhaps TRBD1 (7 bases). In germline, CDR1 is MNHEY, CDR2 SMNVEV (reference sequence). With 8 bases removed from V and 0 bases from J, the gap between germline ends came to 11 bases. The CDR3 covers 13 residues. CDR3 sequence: CASGGTASYEQYF. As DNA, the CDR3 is TGTGCCAGCGGCGGGACAGCCTCCTACGAGCAGTACTTC.

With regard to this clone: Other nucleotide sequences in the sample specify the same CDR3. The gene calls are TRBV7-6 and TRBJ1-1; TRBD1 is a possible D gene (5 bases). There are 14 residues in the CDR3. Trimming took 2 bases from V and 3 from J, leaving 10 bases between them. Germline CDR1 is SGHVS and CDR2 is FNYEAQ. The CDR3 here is CASSLRGGDTEAFF. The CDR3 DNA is TGTGCCAGCAGCTTACGGGGGGGGGACACTGAAGCTTTCTTT.

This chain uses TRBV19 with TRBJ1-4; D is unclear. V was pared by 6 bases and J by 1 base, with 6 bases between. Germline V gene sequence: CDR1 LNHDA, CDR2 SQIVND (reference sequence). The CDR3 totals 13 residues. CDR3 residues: CASSGKTNEKLFF. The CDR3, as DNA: TGTGCCAGTAGCGGTAAAACTAATGAAAAACTGTTTTTT.

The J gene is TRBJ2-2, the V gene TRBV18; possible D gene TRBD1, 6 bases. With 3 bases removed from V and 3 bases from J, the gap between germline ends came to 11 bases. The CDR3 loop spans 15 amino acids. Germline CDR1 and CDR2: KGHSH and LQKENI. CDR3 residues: CASSPRSGDTGELFF. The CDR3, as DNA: TGTGCCAGCTCACCTAGGTCAGGGGACACCGGGGAGCTGTTTTTT.

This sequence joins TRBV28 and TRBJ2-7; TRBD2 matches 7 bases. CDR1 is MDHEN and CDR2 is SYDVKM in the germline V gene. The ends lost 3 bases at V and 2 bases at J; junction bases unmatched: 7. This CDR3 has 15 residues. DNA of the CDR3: TGTGCCAGCAGTTTGGGAGGGAGGGTTCCCTACGAGCAGTACTTC. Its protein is CASSLGGRVPYEQYF. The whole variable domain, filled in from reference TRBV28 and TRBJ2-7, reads DVKVTQSSRYLVKRTGEKVFLECVQDMDHENMFWYRQDPGLGLRLIYFSYDVKMKEKGDIPEGYSVSREKKERFSLILESASTNQTSMYLCASSLGGRVPYEQYFGPGTRLTVT.

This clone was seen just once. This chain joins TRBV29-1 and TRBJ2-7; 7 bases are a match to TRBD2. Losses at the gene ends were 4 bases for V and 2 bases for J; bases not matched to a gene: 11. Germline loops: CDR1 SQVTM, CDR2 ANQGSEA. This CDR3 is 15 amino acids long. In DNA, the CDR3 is TGCAGCGTTGGTGATCGGGACTATCTCGCCTACGAGCAGTACTTC. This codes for CSVGDRDYLAYEQYF.

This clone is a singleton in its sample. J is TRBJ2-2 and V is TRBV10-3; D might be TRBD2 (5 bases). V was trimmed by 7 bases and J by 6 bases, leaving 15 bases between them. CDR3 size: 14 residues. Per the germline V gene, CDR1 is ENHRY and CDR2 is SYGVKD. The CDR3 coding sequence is TGTGCCATCAAAGAGGGAGCGGATCCCGGGGAGCTGTTTTTT. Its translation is CAIKEGADPGELFF.

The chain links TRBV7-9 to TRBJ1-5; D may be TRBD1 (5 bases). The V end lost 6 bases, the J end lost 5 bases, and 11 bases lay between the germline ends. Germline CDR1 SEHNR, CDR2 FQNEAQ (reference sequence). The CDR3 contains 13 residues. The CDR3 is CASSIDSYQPQHF. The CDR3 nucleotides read TGTGCCAGCAGTATCGACAGTTATCAGCCCCAGCATTTT.

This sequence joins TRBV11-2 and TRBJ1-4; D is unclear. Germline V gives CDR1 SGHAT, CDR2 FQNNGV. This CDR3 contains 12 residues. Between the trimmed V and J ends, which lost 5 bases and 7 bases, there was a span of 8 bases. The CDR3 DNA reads TGTGCCAGCAGCCTTATCCCTGAAAAACTGTTTTTT. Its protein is CASSLIPEKLFF.

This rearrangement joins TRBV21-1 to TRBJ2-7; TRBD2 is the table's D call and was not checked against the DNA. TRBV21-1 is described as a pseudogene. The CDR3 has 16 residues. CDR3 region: CASSKGSGSLSLEQYF. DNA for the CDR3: TGTGCCAGCAGCAAAGGAAGCGGGAGCCTTTCACTCGAGCAGTACTTC.